What follows is one T cell receptor (beta chain) and its context. With 4 bases removed from V and 3 bases from J, the gap between germline ends came to 11 bases. This CDR3 contains 13 residues. From germline, CDR1 is SGHDT and CDR2 YYEEEE. The data were obtained in a study of T cell changes during pregnancy in multiple sclerosis. Measured with immunoSEQ multiplex PCR; TCRdb has only the in-frame clones, and not every one. Of about 55,000 clones in the sample, 90% to 95% were seen once. The chain recombines TRBV5-6 with TRBJ2-7; D unresolved. Specimen: CD8+ T cells from peripheral blood mononuclear cells, collected in the third trimester of pregnancy. This receptor was obtained from a female donor with multiple sclerosis, enrolled in a pregnancy study. The CDR3 sequence: CASSQLAVYEQYF. The CDR3 region has the DNA TGTGCCAGCAGCCAACTTGCGGTCTACGAGCAGTACTTC.